These T cell receptor beta chains were read from a single sample in a study of T cell changes during pregnancy in multiple sclerosis. Produced via immunoSEQ multiplex PCR; TCRdb's table is partial and in-frame only. The data show around 77,000 clones, with around 92% seen just once and 0.6% to 0.8% held by the top ten. The starting material was peripheral blood, obtained in the third trimester of pregnancy. These receptors originate from a female donor in good health, enrolled as a control in a pregnancy study. Both conserved end residues are part of each CDR3.

V gene: TRBV27
CDR3 length: 13
CDR3 protein: CASSLSPSYEQYF

V gene: TRBV2
CDR3 length: 12
CDR3 protein: CAIRGQGGEQYF

V gene: TRBV27
CDR3 length: 15
CDR3 protein: CASSSDRGPGNTIYF

V gene: TRBV27
CDR3 length: 15
CDR3 protein: CASSLSWDRGHEQYF

V gene: TRBV7-8
CDR3 length: 14
CDR3 protein: CASKGRGSYNEQFF

V gene: TRBV28
CDR3 length: 12
CDR3 protein: CASSLRREGQFF

V gene: TRBV7-2
CDR3 length: 16
CDR3 protein: CASSRGGQGSEDTQYF

V gene: TRBV10-1
CDR3 length: 16
CDR3 protein: CASSDSSGRRADTQYF

V gene: TRBV7-9
CDR3 length: 13
CDR3 protein: CASSLGGGSEAFF

V gene: TRBV28
CDR3 length: 12
CDR3 protein: CANGVGAKAQYF

V gene: TRBV28
CDR3 length: 15
CDR3 protein: CASSFQGSGNQPQHF

V gene: TRBV6-5
CDR3 length: 15
CDR3 protein: CASSRDRAPSYEQYF

V gene: TRBV18
CDR3 length: 18
CDR3 protein: CASSPAAQGRGGPDTQYF

V gene: TRBV15
CDR3 length: 13
CDR3 protein: CATSRTGAGGYTF

V gene: TRBV27
CDR3 length: 13
CDR3 protein: CASSFHFTDTQYF

V gene: TRBV7-6
CDR3 length: 13
CDR3 protein: CASSPNSNQPQHF

V gene: TRBV7-2
CDR3 length: 13
CDR3 protein: CASSFTGYQPQHF

V gene: TRBV4-3
CDR3 length: 15
CDR3 protein: CASSHYHRMNTEAFF

V gene: TRBV7-2
CDR3 length: 16
CDR3 protein: CASSLVAGGGLDTQYF

V gene: TRBV2
CDR3 length: 14
CDR3 protein: CASRSQGRYNEQFF

V gene: TRBV19
CDR3 length: 15
CDR3 protein: CASSLVGYSNQPQHF

V gene: TRBV6-5
CDR3 length: 13
CDR3 protein: CASSPGQLYGYTF

V gene: TRBV6-6
CDR3 length: 13
CDR3 protein: CASSYKGQGEQYF

V gene: TRBV27
CDR3 length: 13
CDR3 protein: CASSLSGGSPLHF

V gene: TRBV27
CDR3 length: 13
CDR3 protein: CATQTGTKDGYTF

V gene: TRBV11-2
CDR3 length: 16
CDR3 protein: CASSLSGRAHTGELFF

V gene: TRBV10-1
CDR3 length: 13
CDR3 protein: CASQGQATGELFF

V gene: TRBV30
CDR3 length: 12
CDR3 protein: CARSGEGTEAFF

V gene: TRBV6-6
CDR3 length: 14
CDR3 protein: CASSSDNRAYEQYF

V gene: TRBV6-1
CDR3 length: 13
CDR3 protein: CASGGFLGDELFF

V gene: TRBV19
CDR3 length: 16
CDR3 protein: CASKVGSRAGNQPQHF

V gene: TRBV23-1
CDR3 length: 19
CDR3 protein: CASTPSDREDVSGKSPLHF

V gene: TRBV19
CDR3 length: 15
CDR3 protein: CASSFTSGGAYEQYF

V gene: TRBV5-1
CDR3 length: 16
CDR3 protein: CASSFGHLDYSYEQYF

V gene: TRBV28
CDR3 length: 15
CDR3 protein: CANPGEGTVSYEQYF

V gene: TRBV5-6
CDR3 length: 13
CDR3 protein: CASSFGSSYEQYF

V gene: TRBV5-6
CDR3 length: 13
CDR3 protein: CASSFTGQETQYF

V gene: TRBV7-2
CDR3 length: 16
CDR3 protein: CASSPHGTGAYYGYTF

V gene: TRBV29-1
CDR3 length: 14
CDR3 protein: CSVDPSGSSNEQFF

V gene: TRBV27
CDR3 length: 14
CDR3 protein: CASSQLGGSTEAFF

V gene: TRBV14
CDR3 length: 14
CDR3 protein: CASSLGQISYEQYF

V gene: TRBV5-4
CDR3 length: 14
CDR3 protein: CASTRDRGTDTQYF

V gene: TRBV19
CDR3 length: 15
CDR3 protein: CASSMKGGSAGELFF

V gene: TRBV19
CDR3 length: 13
CDR3 protein: CASSPTPGTEAFF

V gene: TRBV4-2
CDR3 length: 18
CDR3 protein: CASSRLGTSGGISGTQYF

V gene: TRBV5-1
CDR3 length: 16
CDR3 protein: CASSLGPGLAYNEQFF

V gene: TRBV30
CDR3 length: 13
CDR3 protein: CAWRTQGRAEAFF

V gene: TRBV6-5
CDR3 length: 14
CDR3 protein: CASSTSGRGGGYTF

V gene: TRBV4-2
CDR3 length: 17
CDR3 protein: CASSQPPVLSVGSPLHF

V gene: TRBV15
CDR3 length: 15
CDR3 protein: CATSTGTSAYNEQFF

V gene: TRBV6-5
CDR3 length: 14
CDR3 protein: CASARDSTNYGYTF

V gene: TRBV4-3
CDR3 length: 15
CDR3 protein: CASSQDSSGEDEQFF

V gene: TRBV19
CDR3 length: 14
CDR3 protein: CASSIEGQTHGYTF